The clone carrying this T cell receptor beta chain was seen only once. Profiling relied on immunoSEQ multiplex PCR, and the TCRdb table lists in-frame clones only, not all of them. Among fewer than 110,000 clones listed, around 93% were seen once. V was clipped by 10 bases and J by 4 bases; unmatched bases: 7. CDR1 and CDR2 (germline): SNHLY, FYNNEI. The CDR3 contains 14 residues. The data belong to a study of OX40 agonist ivuxolimab in advanced cancers. The chain uses TRBV2 and TRBJ2-6; the match to TRBD1 covers 7 bases. This clonotype was obtained from an adult with an advanced solid tumor such as melanoma, head and neck, liver or kidney cancer. Specimen: CD4+ or CD8+ T cells sorted from blood, collected in a trial of the OX40 agonist ivuxolimab. CDR3 coding DNA: TGTGCCACCGGAGACAGGGTCGGGGCCAACGTCCTGACTTTC. It is translated as CATGDRVGANVLTF.